This is a list of T cell receptor beta chains from one sample in a study of shared clonotypes between healthy human individuals. The assay was immunoSEQ multiplex PCR, and TCRdb's table has in-frame clones only and misses some. The table records a few million clones, under 95% of them present only once. Sequencing input: naive CD4+ T cells from PBMCs. The receptors were gathered from a man aged 18 to 35 in good health. Some clones in this sample may be carry-over from other donors' samples. Both conserved end residues are part of each CDR3. The D gene is left open where the match is weak. The size field is filled for only some rows; it gives once, few, many or a size class.

clone size	J gene	V gene	D gene	CDR3 DNA	CDR3 protein
-	TRBJ2-7	TRBV7-9	TRBD1	TGTGCCAGCAGAAAGTGGACAGGGCAGACGCCATACGAGCAGTACTTC	CASRKWTGQTPYEQYF
-	TRBJ2-5	TRBV5-1	TRBD1	TGCGCCAGCAGCACTCCCACAGGGGGCGGTGAGACCCAGTACTTC	CASSTPTGGGETQYF
-	TRBJ2-3	TRBV27	-	TGTGCCAGCAGTTCTCCGGGACGGATTCGCACAGATACGCAGTATTTT	CASSSPGRIRTDTQYF
once	TRBJ2-1	TRBV7-3	-	TGTGCCAGCAGCTTAACCGGGGACACCTACAATGAGCAGTTCTTC	CASSLTGDTYNEQFF
-	TRBJ2-7	TRBV19	TRBD2	TGTGCCAGTAGTATGGCGGGAGGCTCCTACGAGCAGTACTTC	CASSMAGGSYEQYF
-	TRBJ1-5	TRBV7-2	TRBD1	TGTGCCAGCAGCCCGTTGGACAGGGGGAAGCCCCAGCATTTT	CASSPLDRGKPQHF
-	TRBJ1-2	TRBV28	-	TGTGCCAGCAGTTTGAGGCTAACACGGACCTATGGCTACACCTTC	CASSLRLTRTYGYTF
-	TRBJ1-4	TRBV2	-	TGTGCCAGTCGGAGACCAACTAATGAAAAACTGTTTTTT	CASRRPTNEKLFF
-	TRBJ1-1	TRBV29-1	-	TGCAGCGTTGATGGGACGCCCGGGACTGAAGCTTTCTTT	CSVDGTPGTEAFF
-	TRBJ2-3	TRBV30	-	TGTGCCTGGACTTACACAGATACGCAGTATTTT	CAWTYTDTQYF
-	TRBJ2-3	TRBV30	TRBD2	TGTGCCTGGAGCCCGGCCTGGACTAGCGGTCCGGTAGATACGCAGTATTTT	CAWSPAWTSGPVDTQYF
-	TRBJ2-7	TRBV12-5	-	TGTGCTAGTGCCGTAGGGAACGGCCCCGACGAGCAGTACTTC	CASAVGNGPDEQYF
-	TRBJ1-5	TRBV5-1	-	TGCGCCAGCAGCTTGGCGGGGGCCGGTGGCAATCAGCCCCAGCATTTT	CASSLAGAGGNQPQHF
-	TRBJ2-6	TRBV28	TRBD1	TGTGCCAGCAGTCGATATAACCCTCGAGACAGGGGGCGGAATCCCTCTGGGGCCAACGTCCTGACTTTC	CASSRYNPRDRGRNPSGANVLTF
-	TRBJ2-2	TRBV9	TRBD2	TGTGCCAGCAGCGTAGCACTAGCGGGAGCGATGAACACCGGGGAGCTGTTTTTT	CASSVALAGAMNTGELFF
-	TRBJ2-2	TRBV9	TRBD2	TGTGCCAGCAGCTTACCCAAATATACGGGACTAGCGGGAGGGGAAACCGGGGAGCTGTTTTTT	CASSLPKYTGLAGGETGELFF
-	TRBJ2-4	TRBV5-5	-	TGTGCCAGCAGCTTCGACAGGCCCGCAAACATTCAGTACTTC	CASSFDRPANIQYF
-	TRBJ2-3	TRBV5-4	TRBD2	TGTGCCAGCAGCTTGCGGCTAAGCGGGAGATCAGATACGCAGTATTTT	CASSLRLSGRSDTQYF
once	TRBJ2-3	TRBV25-1	TRBD2	TGTGCCAGCAGCCCAGTAGCGGGAGTCTCAGATACGCAGTATTTT	CASSPVAGVSDTQYF
-	TRBJ1-3	TRBV6-5	-	TGTGCCAGCAGCAACGACTTCAACACCATATATTTT	CASSNDFNTIYF
-	TRBJ1-1	TRBV9	-	TGTGCCAGCAGCGTAGGAACGCGGACTGAAGCTTTCTTT	CASSVGTRTEAFF
-	TRBJ1-2	TRBV18	-	TGTGCCAGCTCACGAGCCTACAGGGAATCCTATGGCTACACCTTC	CASSRAYRESYGYTF
-	TRBJ2-1	TRBV30	TRBD2	TGTGCCTGGACCCGGACTAGCGCCGTCAATGAGCAGTTCTTC	CAWTRTSAVNEQFF
-	TRBJ2-7	TRBV5-4	-	TGTGCCAGCAGCCCGGGCATAACCTACGAGCAGTACTTC	CASSPGITYEQYF
-	TRBJ2-3	TRBV6-5	TRBD1	TGTGCCAGCAGTTACTCCTGGACAGGCCGCACAGATACGCAGTATTTT	CASSYSWTGRTDTQYF
-	TRBJ2-3	TRBV28	-	TGTGCCAGCAGTTTTCTAGGACGGACTAGCACAGATACGCAGTATTTT	CASSFLGRTSTDTQYF
-	TRBJ2-7	TRBV19	-	TGTGCCAGTAGGAAACAGGGCGCCGACTCCTACGAGCAGTACTTC	CASRKQGADSYEQYF
-	TRBJ2-7	TRBV13	-	TGTGCCAGCAGCCCCAGCGATCTACAGGGTGAGGTCAACGAGCAGTACTTC	CASSPSDLQGEVNEQYF
-	TRBJ2-5	TRBV11-2	-	TGTGCCAGCAGCTTCCTAGTCTCGGCCCAGTACTTC	CASSFLVSAQYF
-	TRBJ2-7	TRBV2	TRBD1	TGTGCCAGCAGTGAACGCGGACAGGGGGCCTACGAGCAGTACTTC	CASSERGQGAYEQYF
-	TRBJ2-7	TRBV18	-	TGTGCCAGCTCACCATCCGGGACGGCGGAGCAGTACTTC	CASSPSGTAEQYF
-	TRBJ2-3	TRBV27	TRBD2	TGTGCCAGCAGTCCACGGACTAGCGCCACAGATACGCAGTATTTT	CASSPRTSATDTQYF
-	TRBJ2-7	TRBV7-3	TRBD2	TGTGCCAGCAGCTTGACTAGCGGGAACTACGAGCAGTACTTC	CASSLTSGNYEQYF
-	TRBJ1-6	TRBV7-8	TRBD1	TGTGCCAGCAGGGCCCAGGGACAGGGGTTGGGGTCACCCCTCCACTTT	CASRAQGQGLGSPLHF
once	TRBJ2-7	TRBV2	TRBD1	TGTGCCAGCAGTCTCCGGGACAGGAGCTACGAGCAGTACTTC	CASSLRDRSYEQYF
-	TRBJ1-5	TRBV19	TRBD1	TGTGCCAGTAACTCAGGGGGCTGGGATCAGCCCCAGCATTTT	CASNSGGWDQPQHF
-	TRBJ1-4	TRBV5-1	TRBD1	TGCGCCAGCAGCTCGGGACAGCCTAATGAAAAACTGTTTTTT	CASSSGQPNEKLFF
once	TRBJ1-2	TRBV6-1	-	TGTGCCAGCAGTGATATTCAATTGGGCGGCTACACCTTC	CASSDIQLGGYTF
-	TRBJ2-3	TRBV6-6	TRBD2	TGTGCCAGCAGTTCTAGCGGGAGGTCCACAGATACGCAGTATTTT	CASSSSGRSTDTQYF
-	TRBJ1-3	TRBV10-1	-	TGCGCCAGCAGTGGAGTCGGGGTCTCTGGAAACACCATATATTTT	CASSGVGVSGNTIYF
-	TRBJ2-7	TRBV4-2	TRBD2	TGTGCCAGCAGCCAAGGACGGGTAGCGGGAGGGTACGAGCAGTACTTC	CASSQGRVAGGYEQYF
-	TRBJ2-7	TRBV25-1	-	TGTGCCAGCCGCGGCGGGACCAATCCCTACGAGCAGTACTTC	CASRGGTNPYEQYF
-	TRBJ1-1	TRBV2	-	TGTGCCAGCAGTGCCGTTAGTGGCACTGAAGCTTTCTTT	CASSAVSGTEAFF
-	TRBJ2-1	TRBV2	-	TGTGCCAGCAGTGAAGCGAGAACTAGGGGGTTCTTC	CASSEARTRGFF
-	TRBJ2-3	TRBV5-4	TRBD2	TGTGCCAGCAGCTACTCTAGCGGGAGGAGTGCAGATACGCAGTATTTT	CASSYSSGRSADTQYF
-	TRBJ1-2	TRBV9	TRBD1	TGTGCCAGCAGCGAAAGACAGGGGACAATCTCGGGTGGCTACACCTTC	CASSERQGTISGGYTF
-	TRBJ2-6	TRBV5-1	-	TGCGCCAGCAATGAAGGGAGGTTTTCTGGGGCCAACGTCCTGACTTTC	CASNEGRFSGANVLTF
-	TRBJ2-3	TRBV2	-	TGTGCCTCCGGGGGCAGAACGAGACCAGATACGCAGTATTTT	CASGGRTRPDTQYF
-	TRBJ1-1	TRBV5-6	-	TGTGCCAGCAGCTTGTATAAGGGATCGAATGAAGCTTTCTTT	CASSLYKGSNEAFF
-	TRBJ1-5	TRBV2	-	TGTGCCAGCAGTTCCGGGACCGAGGATCAGCCCCAGCATTTT	CASSSGTEDQPQHF
-	TRBJ2-4	TRBV5-1	-	TGCGCCAGCAGCTACTCCAAAAACATTCAGTACTTC	CASSYSKNIQYF
-	TRBJ2-5	TRBV15	TRBD1	TGTGCCACCAGCATCGGAAGGGACAGCCGAGAGTACTTC	CATSIGRDSREYF
-	TRBJ2-3	TRBV7-9	-	TGTGCCAGCAGCTCCGGTTGGGGGACAGATACGCAGTATTTT	CASSSGWGTDTQYF